The clone carrying this TCR beta chain was observed a few times. How the authors handled the data: Estimation of nucleated cell counts relied on the amplification of reference gene primers. Clones were read by immunoSEQ multiplex PCR, and TCRdb kept only the in-frame ones, dropping some. V and J calls and clone size are as listed in that table; D and trimming were resolved from the DNA. The sample carries 50,000 to 75,000 clones, about 80% recorded once. These data belong to a study of blood T cell repertoires in COVID-19. Study-level background: Italy, Spain and the United States were the sources of the convalescent and acute COVID-19 samples. Sample material is recorded as cDNA or gDNA derived from T cells, B-cell-depleted T cells, or PBMCs.

From germline, CDR1 is MDHEN and CDR2 SYDVKM. CDR3 length: 15 amino acids. V lost 3 bases and J lost 3, with 12 bases in between. The source is a man aged 55 to 70 with acute or convalescent COVID-19. The specimen was peripheral blood. The V call is TRBV28, the J call TRBJ1-5; D uncertain. The CDR3 region has the DNA TGTGCCAGCAGTTTGACTGACGGATACAATCAGCCCCAGCATTTT. It specifies CASSLTDGYNQPQHF.